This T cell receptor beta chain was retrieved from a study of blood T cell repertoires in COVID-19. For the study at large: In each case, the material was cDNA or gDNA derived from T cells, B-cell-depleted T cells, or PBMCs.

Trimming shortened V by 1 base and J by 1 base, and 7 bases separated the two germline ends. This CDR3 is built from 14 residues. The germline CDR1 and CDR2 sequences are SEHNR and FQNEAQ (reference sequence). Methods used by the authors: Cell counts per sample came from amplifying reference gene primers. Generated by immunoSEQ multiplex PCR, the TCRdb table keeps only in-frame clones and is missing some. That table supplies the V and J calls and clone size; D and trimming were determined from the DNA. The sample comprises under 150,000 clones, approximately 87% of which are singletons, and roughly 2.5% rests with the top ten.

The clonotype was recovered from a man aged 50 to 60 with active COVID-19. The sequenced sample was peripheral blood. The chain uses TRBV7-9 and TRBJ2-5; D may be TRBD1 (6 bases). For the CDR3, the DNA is TGTGCCAGCAGCTTAGGGACAGCCCAAGAGACCCAGTACTTC. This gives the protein CASSLGTAQETQYF.